The rows below give T cell receptor beta chains drawn from one sample of a study of response to subunit inactivated influenza vaccine. TCRdb analysed the RT-PCR reads with MiXCR anew, one entry per CDR3 protein. Of roughly 630,000 distinct CDR3 sequences in the sample, about 14% were seen once. The material was PBMCs from blood, obtained 14 to 15 days before vaccination. The receptors were gathered from a man between 50 and 59 years old who received an inactivated influenza vaccine. Each CDR3 is given with its conserved first and last residue. A D gene is named only where the DNA matches it firmly. Some rows have no size entry. The others give once, few or many, or a class for an expanded clone.

v_call	j_call	clone_size	d_call	cdr3_aa	cdr3_nt
TRBV5-1	TRBJ2-1	-	-	CASSPDHKYNEQFF	TGCGCCAGCAGCCCGGACCACAAGTACAATGAGCAGTTCTTC
TRBV12-3/TRBV12-4	TRBJ1-3	many	-	CASSPDAGNTIYF	TGTGCCAGCAGTCCTGACGCCGGAAACACCATATATTTT
TRBV11-1	TRBJ2-3	few	TRBD2	CASSLALGLAGDSTDTQYF	TGTGCCAGCAGCTTAGCCCTGGGACTAGCGGGAGACAGCACAGATACGCAGTATTTT
TRBV20-1	TRBJ1-1	few	-	CSARERENTEAFF	TGCAGTGCTAGAGAGCGAGAGAACACTGAAGCTTTCTTT
TRBV4-3	TRBJ2-2	few	-	CASSQEWNTGELFF	TGCGCCAGCAGCCAAGAGTGGAACACCGGGGAGCTGTTTTTT
TRBV12-3/TRBV12-4	TRBJ1-3	many	-	CASTPLVSGNTIYF	TGTGCCAGCACCCCCCTGGTTTCGGGAAACACCATATATTTT
TRBV10-3	TRBJ2-3	few	TRBD2	CATTAGGPADTQYF	TGTGCCACTACAGCGGGAGGGCCTGCAGATACGCAGTATTTT
TRBV7-2	TRBJ2-3	-	TRBD2	CASSLASSGRAGAQYF	TGTGCCAGCAGCTTAGCTTCTAGCGGGAGAGCGGGGGCGCAGTATTTT
TRBV2	TRBJ2-1	many	-	CASSDPGVWHNEQFF	TGTGCCAGCAGTGATCCGGGGGTTTGGCACAATGAGCAGTTCTTC
TRBV4-2	TRBJ1-5	many	-	CASSQDGADQPQHF	TGTGCCAGCAGCCAAGATGGGGCGGATCAGCCCCAGCATTTT
TRBV6-1	TRBJ2-2	-	-	CASSTGYNTGELFF	TGTGCCAGCAGTACAGGATACAACACCGGGGAGCTGTTTTTT
TRBV2	TRBJ2-7	many	TRBD1	CASSPRDSYEQYF	TGTGCCAGCAGTCCCCGGGACAGCTACGAGCAGTACTTC
TRBV6-2/TRBV6-3	TRBJ2-1	-	-	CASSYLGPGFYNEQFF	TGTGCCAGCAGTTACCTGGGACCCGGCTTCTACAATGAGCAGTTCTTC
TRBV7-2	TRBJ1-1	-	-	CASSPSKGEAFF	TGTGCCAGCAGCCCGAGCAAGGGTGAAGCTTTCTTT
TRBV12-3/TRBV12-4	TRBJ2-6	few	-	CASSPPRGGRGANVLTF	TGTGCCAGCAGCCCCCCCAGGGGCGGGCGAGGGGCCAACGTCCTGACTTTC
TRBV7-2	TRBJ2-7	many	-	CASSPGITRYEQYF	TGTGCCAGCAGCCCCGGAATTACAAGATACGAGCAGTACTTC
TRBV7-2	TRBJ2-1	-	-	CASSFRDSHEQFF	TGTGCCAGCAGCTTTAGGGACTCACATGAGCAGTTCTTC
TRBV27	TRBJ2-7	-	-	CASSFSGRNYEQYF	TGTGCCAGCAGTTTTTCGGGACGGAACTACGAGCAGTACTTC
TRBV20-1	TRBJ2-7	few	-	CSARGTYSEQYF	TGCAGTGCTAGAGGAACGTATTCCGAGCAGTACTTC
TRBV5-6	TRBJ2-1	-	TRBD2	CASSSTLLAGSYNEQFF	TGTGCCAGCAGCTCGACTCTACTAGCGGGATCCTACAATGAGCAGTTCTTC
TRBV20-1	TRBJ2-1	many	-	CSATSVSSYNEQFF	TGCAGTGCTACTAGCGTCAGCTCCTACAATGAGCAGTTCTTC
TRBV6-2/TRBV6-3	TRBJ2-5	many	-	CASSSYREIREETQYF	TGTGCCAGCAGTTCCTACCGGGAGATACGGGAAGAGACCCAGTACTTC
TRBV30	TRBJ2-7	-	-	CAWSSNHYEQYF	TGTGCCTGGAGCTCCAATCACTACGAGCAGTACTTC
TRBV5-6	TRBJ2-5	-	-	CASSSVGSSPMQETQNF	TGTGCCAGCAGCTCGGTTGGTTCGAGCCCTATGCAAGAGACCCAGAACTTC
TRBV6-2/TRBV6-3	TRBJ1-1	few	TRBD1	CASSSTAGQGQIEAFF	TGTGCCAGCAGTTCCACAGCGGGACAGGGCCAAATTGAAGCTTTCTTT
TRBV11-2	TRBJ1-6	-	-	CASSARLDSPLHF	TGTGCCAGCAGCGCCCGTCTTGATTCACCCCTCCACTTT